Following are 5 T cell receptor beta chains from one sample sequenced in a study of blood T cell repertoires in COVID-19. The data were produced by immunoSEQ multiplex PCR, yet TCRdb's version contains in-frame clones alone and is incomplete. The sample records 200,000 to 250,000 clones, 70% to 90% being singletons. The source material was peripheral blood. Receptor source: a woman in her thirties or forties with acute or convalescent COVID-19.

The chain has TRBV25-1 and TRBJ2-1; TRBD1 is a possible D gene (6 bases). Between the trimmed V and J ends, which lost 3 bases and 7 bases, there was a span of 25 bases. The CDR3 sequence is 18 residues long. The V gene's germline CDR1 is MGHDK and CDR2 SYGVNS. The CDR3, as DNA: TGTGCCAGCAGTGACCCCGAAGCCGGGACACCTAGGAGTAATGAGCAGTTCTTC. Translation gives CASSDPEAGTPRSNEQFF.

The rearrangement uses TRBV6-5 and TRBJ1-4; no reliable D call. With 4 bases removed from V and 1 base from J, the gap between germline ends came to 7 bases. CDR3 length: 14 residues. Germline-derived CDR1 and CDR2 are MNHEY and SVGAGI. The CDR3 is CASSSTLTNEKLFF. The DNA for the CDR3 is TGTGCCAGCAGTTCGACACTAACTAATGAAAAACTGTTTTTT.

This clone was seen just once. The V call is TRBV6-6, the J call TRBJ2-3; unclear D gene. The CDR3 totals 14 residues. Germline V gene sequence: CDR1 MNHNY, CDR2 SVGAGI (reference sequence). The V end lost 0 bases, the J end lost 2 bases, and 6 bases lay between the germline ends. The CDR3 here is CASSYSGITDTQYF. CDR3 sequence (DNA): TGTGCCAGCAGTTACTCGGGCATCACAGATACGCAGTATTTT.

This chain connects TRBV27 to TRBJ1-6, with D uncertain. The germline gives CDR1 MNHEY, CDR2 SMNVEV (reference sequence). The V end lost 3 bases, the J end lost 9 bases, and 12 bases lay between the germline ends. The CDR3 length is 14 residues. DNA for the CDR3: TGTGCCAGCAGTTTCCACAAAACGGGTTCACCCCTCCACTTT. Translating gives CASSFHKTGSPLHF.

The chain couples TRBV5-1 to TRBJ1-1; D is ambiguous. This CDR3 spans 13 amino acids. V lost 7 bases, J lost 5 bases, and 15 bases lay in between. Germline V gene sequence: CDR1 SGHRS, CDR2 YFSETQ. CDR3 coding DNA: TGCGCCAGCGGGAGGACTGAAGGGACTGAAGCTTTCTTT. Protein: CASGRTEGTEAFF.